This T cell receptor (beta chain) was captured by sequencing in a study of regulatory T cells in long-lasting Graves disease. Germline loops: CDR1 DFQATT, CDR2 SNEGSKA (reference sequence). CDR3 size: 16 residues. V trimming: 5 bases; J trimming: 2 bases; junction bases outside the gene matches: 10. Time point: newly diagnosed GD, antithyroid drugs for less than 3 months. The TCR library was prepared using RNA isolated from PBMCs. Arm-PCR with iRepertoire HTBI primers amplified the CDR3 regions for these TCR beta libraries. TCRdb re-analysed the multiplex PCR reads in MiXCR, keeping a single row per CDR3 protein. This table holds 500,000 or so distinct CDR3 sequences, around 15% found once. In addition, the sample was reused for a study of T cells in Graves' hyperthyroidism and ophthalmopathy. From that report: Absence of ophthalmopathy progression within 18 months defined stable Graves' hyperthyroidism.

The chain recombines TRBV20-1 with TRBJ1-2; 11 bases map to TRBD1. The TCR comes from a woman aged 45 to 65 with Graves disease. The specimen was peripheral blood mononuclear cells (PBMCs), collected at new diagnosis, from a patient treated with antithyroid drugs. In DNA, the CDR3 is TGCAGTGCTGCAGAAGGGACAGGGGGTTCCAACTATGGCTACACCTTC. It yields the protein CSAAEGTGGSNYGYTF.